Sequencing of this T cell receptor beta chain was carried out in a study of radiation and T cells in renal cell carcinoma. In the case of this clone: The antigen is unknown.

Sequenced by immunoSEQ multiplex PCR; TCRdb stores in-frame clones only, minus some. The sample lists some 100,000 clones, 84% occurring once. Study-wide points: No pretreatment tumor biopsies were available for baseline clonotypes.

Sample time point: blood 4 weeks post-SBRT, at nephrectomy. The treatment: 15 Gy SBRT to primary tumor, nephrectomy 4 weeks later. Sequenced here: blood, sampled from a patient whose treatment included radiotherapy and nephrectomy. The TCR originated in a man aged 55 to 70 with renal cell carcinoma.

The DNA of the CDR3 is TGTGCCAGCAGCGCACCGGGACAGGGACCGGGGGGGACCCAGTACTTC. It translates to CASSAPGQGPGGTQYF. V usage is TRBV27 and J usage is TRBJ2-5; 9 bases match TRBD1. After removal of 6 bases from V and 7 bases from J, the junction contained 15 bases not matched to a gene. The V gene's germline CDR1 is MNHEY and CDR2 SMNVEV (reference sequence). The CDR3 covers 16 residues.